The 28 T cell receptor beta chains below all came from one sample that was sequenced in a study of cytomegalovirus exposure and HLA in healthy donors. PCR primers comprised 60 Vbeta and 13 Jbeta primers. Sequencing was performed with immunoSEQ multiplex PCR; in TCRdb, only in-frame clones are kept and a portion is missing. The data contain about 95,000 clones, just under 80% of them singletons. The sequencing sample was made of PBMCs. The receptors originated from a middle-aged woman in good health and CMV-seropositive.

The chain recombines TRBV5-1 with TRBJ1-6; D perhaps matches TRBD1 (6 bases). The CDR3 length is 14 residues. With 2 bases removed from V and 5 bases from J, the gap between germline ends came to 8 bases. Germline CDR1 and CDR2: SGHRS and YFSETQ. The CDR3 nucleotides are TGCGCCAGCAGCTTAGGACAGAATAATTCACCCCTCCACTTT. Translated, it gives CASSLGQNNSPLHF.

This clone was counted a few times. The chain carries TRBV4-1 and TRBJ2-3; TRBD1 aligns across 7 bases. V lost 1 base, J lost 2 bases, and 3 bases stayed unmatched. This CDR3 comprises 15 residues. The germline CDR1 and CDR2 sequences are MGHRA and YSYEKL. Here the CDR3 reads CASSQAGTATDTQYF. CDR3 bases: TGCGCCAGCAGCCAAGCCGGGACAGCCACAGATACGCAGTATTTT.

This clone was recorded a few times. The chain employs TRBV30 and TRBJ2-5, with TRBD2 identical over 12 bases. This CDR3 is built from 15 residues. Germline CDR1 reads GTSNPN; CDR2 reads SVGIG (reference sequence). V lost 2 bases and J lost 5; bases outside the gene matches: 6. In nucleotides, the CDR3 is TGTGCCTGGAGTCTAGCGGGAGGGGGGCTGGAGACCCAGTACTTC. Amino acid sequence: CAWSLAGGGLETQYF. Using reference TRBV30 and TRBJ2-5 for the parts outside the CDR3, the full variable domain is SQTIHQWPATLVQPVGSPLSLECTVEGTSNPNLYWYRQAAGRGLQLLFYSVGIGQISSEVPQNLSASRPQDRQFILSSKKLLLSDSGFYLCAWSLAGGGLETQYFGPGTRLLVL.

V gene TRBV7-2 combines with J gene TRBJ2-3; D ambiguous. The CDR3 sequence is 14 residues long. Trimming took 3 bases from V and 2 from J, leaving 9 bases between them. Germline assignment: CDR1 SGHTA and CDR2 FQGNSA. The CDR3 region is CASSFPPHTDTQYF. CDR3 sequence (DNA): TGTGCCAGCAGCTTTCCCCCACACACAGATACGCAGTATTTT. The full variable domain, completed using reference TRBV7-2 and TRBJ2-3, is GAGVSQSPSNKVTEKGKDVELRCDPISGHTALYWYRQSLGQGLEFLIYFQGNSAPDKSGLPSDRFSAERTGGSVSTLTIQRTQQEDSAVYLCASSFPPHTDTQYFGPGTRLTVL.

The chain recombines TRBV2 with TRBJ2-2, with D tentatively TRBD1 (6 bases). Deletions cut 8 bases from V and 0 bases from J, with 16 bases between. Germline-derived CDR1 and CDR2 are SNHLY and FYNNEI. The CDR3 is made up of 16 amino acids. CDR3 in DNA: TGTGCCAGCGCACGTTCAGGGGCCACGAACACCGGGGAGCTGTTTTTT. It specifies CASARSGATNTGELFF.

The chain combines TRBV30 with TRBJ1-5; D is ambiguous. V gave up 0 bases and J gave up 9 bases, with 18 bases separating them. This CDR3 is 15 amino acids long. Per germline, CDR1 GTSNPN and CDR2 SVGIG (reference sequence). The CDR3 region is CAWSVMDPPEGPQHF. The CDR3 DNA sequence: TGTGCCTGGAGTGTCATGGACCCACCCGAGGGGCCCCAGCATTTT.

V is TRBV4-1 and J is TRBJ2-5, with D perhaps TRBD2 (6 bases). Germline CDR1 reads MGHRA; CDR2 reads YSYEKL. The length of the CDR3 is 16 residues. Trimming stripped 2 bases from V and 3 bases from J, with 16 bases between. In DNA form, the CDR3 reads TGCGCCAGCAGCCAACCGGGCCGGGACTCCAAAGAGACCCAGTACTTC. Protein sequence: CASSQPGRDSKETQYF.

The chain has TRBV9 and TRBJ2-7; D is perhaps TRBD2 (5 bases). Trimming took off 3 bases at V and 2 bases at J, with 15 bases between the two ends. CDR1 SGDLS and CDR2 YYNGEE come from the germline V gene. The CDR3 is 15 amino acids. The CDR3 region is CASSASSQLTYEQYF. The CDR3, as DNA: TGTGCCAGCAGCGCCTCTAGCCAGCTTACCTACGAGCAGTACTTC.

The chain employs TRBV12-5 and TRBJ2-1; D remains ambiguous. Trimming shortened V by 2 bases and J by 7 bases, and 12 bases separated the two germline ends. Germline CDR1 reads LGHNT; CDR2 reads FRNRAP. The CDR3 is 14 amino acids. The CDR3 nucleotides are TGTGCTAGTGGTTTGTCAACATTGAGGAATGAGCAGTTCTTC. Translation: CASGLSTLRNEQFF. Combining the CDR3 with reference TRBV12-5 and TRBJ2-1 gives the whole variable domain DARVTQTPRHKVTEMGQEVTMRCQPILGHNTVFWYRQTMMQGLELLAYFRNRAPLDDSGMPKDRFSAEMPDATLATLKIQPSEPRDSAVYFCASGLSTLRNEQFFGPGTRLTVL.

This chain links TRBV10-1 with TRBJ2-7; D not resolved. The germline V gene encodes CDR1 WNHNN and CDR2 SYGVQD (reference sequence). The CDR3 is made up of 13 amino acids. V was shortened by 3 bases and J by 2 bases, with 8 bases between the two germline ends. CDR3 amino acids: CASSDRRTYEQYF. The CDR3 DNA reads as TGCGCCAGCAGTGACAGGCGAACCTACGAGCAGTACTTC.

The gene calls are TRBV19 and TRBJ2-1; possibly TRBD2 for D (5 bases). Germline CDR1 and CDR2: LNHDA and SQIVND (reference sequence). CDR3 size: 14 residues. V gave up 3 bases and J gave up 9 bases, with 15 bases separating them. CDR3 nucleotides: TGTGCCAGTAGTATCGGCACGGGGATCGGTGAGCAGTTCTTC. Translation: CASSIGTGIGEQFF.

This clone has a handful of counts. The chain is built from TRBV2 and TRBJ2-2; D gene uncertain. Per germline, CDR1 SNHLY and CDR2 FYNNEI. The V end was cut by 11 bases, the J end by 3 bases, with 4 bases between. The CDR3 is made up of 10 amino acids. The CDR3 region is CAGYTGELFF. CDR3 DNA sequence: TGTGCCGGCTACACCGGGGAGCTGTTTTTT.

J is TRBJ2-2 and V is TRBV30, with TRBD1 as a possible D gene (6 bases). The germline CDR1 and CDR2 sequences are GTSNPN and SVGIG (reference sequence). V was trimmed by 5 bases and J by 5 bases, leaving 12 bases between them. The CDR3 runs 13 residues. In nucleotides, the CDR3 is TGTGCCTGGGACCTAAGGGGGACCGGGGAGCTGTTTTTT. This encodes CAWDLRGTGELFF.

This chain connects TRBV5-5 to TRBJ1-3; possible D gene TRBD1, 5 bases. The V end was cut by 6 bases, the J end by 2 bases, with 15 bases between. CDR3 size: 15 residues. The germline V gene encodes CDR1 SGHKS and CDR2 YYEKEE (reference sequence). DNA of the CDR3: TGTGCCAGCATGCCCGCAGGGTTCGCTGGAAACACCATATATTTT. Its protein product is CASMPAGFAGNTIYF. Full variable domain (rest looked up from reference TRBV5-5 and TRBJ1-3): DAGVTQSPTHLIKTRGQQVTLRCSPISGHKSVSWYQQVLGQGPQFIFQYYEKEERGRGNFPDRFSARQFPNYSSELNVNALLLGDSALYLCASMPAGFAGNTIYFGEGSWLTVV.

This chain joins TRBV19 and TRBJ2-1; 8 positions agree with TRBD2. The germline CDR1 and CDR2 sequences are LNHDA and SQIVND (reference sequence). The ends lost 1 base at V and 7 bases at J; junction bases unmatched: 12. The CDR3 runs to 17 residues. The DNA of the CDR3 is TGTGCCAGTAGTATAGTAGCTGGAGCGGGAGTTCGGAATGAGCAGTTCTTC. This encodes CASSIVAGAGVRNEQFF.

The chain uses TRBV4-1 and TRBJ1-6, with D unclear. CDR1 is MGHRA and CDR2 is YSYEKL in the germline V gene. This CDR3 spans 17 amino acids. The germline V and J ends were trimmed by 3 bases and 0 bases, with 12 bases remaining between them. The CDR3 bases are TGCGCCAGCAGCCACCCCGCCGGGTACTCCTATAATTCACCCCTCCACTTT. It translates to CASSHPAGYSYNSPLHF.

The chain links TRBV19 to TRBJ1-4; 8 bases are a match to TRBD1. Trimming at V came to 8 bases and at J to 2 bases, leaving 7 bases not matched to a gene. The CDR3 is 15 residues long. Germline-derived CDR1 and CDR2 are LNHDA and SQIVND (reference sequence). The CDR3 sequence is CASRPQGVTNEKLFF. CDR3 coding DNA: TGTGCCAGTCGCCCACAGGGGGTGACTAATGAAAAACTGTTTTTT.

V usage is TRBV2 and J usage is TRBJ2-2, with D tentatively TRBD1 (5 bases). Germline V lookup: CDR1 SNHLY, CDR2 FYNNEI. V was cut by 7 bases and J by 1 base, with 7 bases left in between. The CDR3 loop spans 13 amino acids. CDR3 in amino acids: CASKQENTGELFF. CDR3 nucleotides: TGTGCCAGCAAACAGGAGAACACCGGGGAGCTGTTTTTT. The variable domain in full, with the rest retrieved from reference TRBV2 and TRBJ2-2, is EPEVTQTPSHQVTQMGQEVILRCVPISNHLYFYWYRQILGQKVEFLVSFYNNEISEKSEIFDDQFSVERPDGSNFTLKIRSTKLEDSAMYFCASKQENTGELFFGEGSRLTVL.

This clone was detected only a few times. J is TRBJ2-1 and V is TRBV5-6; 10 nucleotides line up with TRBD2. This CDR3 comprises 17 residues. Germline trimming cut 2 bases from V and 0 bases from J; bases unmatched to any gene: 5. CDR1 is SGHDT and CDR2 is YYEEEE in the germline V gene. CDR3 bases: TGTGCCAGCAGCTTAAGTAGCGGGAGGTTCTCCTACAATGAGCAGTTCTTC. Its translation is CASSLSSGRFSYNEQFF.

This clone was seen a handful of times. The chain recombines TRBV11-2 with TRBJ2-7; D may be TRBD1 (5 bases). This CDR3 has 15 residues. The V and J ends lost 2 bases and 2 bases respectively, with 13 bases between them. Germline CDR1 SGHAT, CDR2 FQNNGV. CDR3 residues: CASSLSGSSTYEQYF. CDR3 in DNA: TGTGCCAGCAGCTTATCAGGGTCCTCAACCTACGAGCAGTACTTC.

This chain uses TRBV27 with TRBJ2-5; tentatively, D is TRBD1 (6 bases). This CDR3 contains 15 residues. The V and J ends lost 5 bases and 5 bases respectively, with 18 bases between them. Germline V lookup: CDR1 MNHEY, CDR2 SMNVEV (reference sequence). CDR3 nucleotides: TGTGCCAGCAGTACCGGGCAGGGGTATTGGGAGACCCAGTACTTC. Protein product: CASSTGQGYWETQYF.

This clone was counted a single time. The V call is TRBV19, the J call TRBJ1-3, with TRBD1 matching 7 bases. This CDR3 region has 14 residues. Germline V gene lookup returns CDR1 LNHDA and CDR2 SQIVND (reference sequence). Trimming at V came to 7 bases and at J to 4 bases, leaving 7 bases not matched to a gene. The CDR3 region has the DNA TGTGCCAGTACCGTCACAGGGGCCGGAAACACCATATATTTT. This codes for CASTVTGAGNTIYF.

The chain employs TRBV28 and TRBJ2-1; TRBD2 is a possible D gene (6 bases). V was cut by 2 bases and J by 3 bases, with 14 bases left in between. CDR3 length: 16 amino acids. Germline loops: CDR1 MDHEN, CDR2 SYDVKM. The CDR3 DNA reads TGTGCCAGCAGTTTAGGAGGTGCGGGACTCTACAATGAGCAGTTCTTC. The encoded protein is CASSLGGAGLYNEQFF.

The chain carries TRBV6-1 and TRBJ2-7; 8 positions agree with TRBD2. With 5 bases clipped from V and 1 base from J, the junction kept 7 bases outside the gene matches. CDR1 is MNHNS and CDR2 is SASEGT in the germline V gene. This CDR3 contains 15 residues. The DNA for the CDR3 is TGTGCCAGCAGTACCGGAGCGGGAGAATCCTACGAGCAGTACTTC. Protein: CASSTGAGESYEQYF.

The chain uses TRBV5-1 and TRBJ2-1; weak D call: TRBD2 (5 bases). The CDR3 has 14 residues. The V end lost 0 bases, the J end lost 5 bases, and 9 bases lay between the germline ends. Germline assignment: CDR1 SGHRS and CDR2 YFSETQ. The CDR3 bases are TGCGCCAGCAGCTTGGGATCCGGGAACAATGAGCAGTTCTTC. It translates to CASSLGSGNNEQFF.

CDR3 DNA sequence: TGTGCCAGCAGACCGGACAGGGGGCGTGGGGAGCTGTTTTTT. It is translated as CASRPDRGRGELFF. The chain is built from TRBV6-5 and TRBJ2-2, with 11 positions matching TRBD1. Trimming at V came to 6 bases and at J to 8 bases, leaving 5 bases not matched to a gene. The CDR3 runs to 14 residues. CDR1 is MNHEY, CDR2 SVGAGI, per germline.

This clone was observed a single time. The chain joins TRBV28 to TRBJ2-5; 13 nucleotides line up with TRBD2. Germline trimming cut 6 bases from V and 4 bases from J; bases unmatched to any gene: 14. The CDR3 covers 18 residues. The germline V gene has CDR1 MDHEN and CDR2 SYDVKM. CDR3 loop: CASRRGLAGALGLETQYF. DNA of the CDR3: TGTGCCAGCAGGCGCGGACTAGCGGGAGCCCTAGGATTAGAGACCCAGTACTTC.

This rearrangement joins TRBV19 to TRBJ2-7; maybe TRBD1 (6 bases). Germline V CDR1 and CDR2: LNHDA, SQIVND (reference sequence). The V end lost 6 bases, the J end lost 3 bases, and 12 bases lay between the germline ends. The CDR3 runs 13 residues. The CDR3 DNA is TGTGCCAGTAGCTTGAACAGGGACTACGAGCAGTACTTC. This gives the protein CASSLNRDYEQYF. The full variable domain, completed using reference TRBV19 and TRBJ2-7, is DGGITQSPKYLFRKEGQNVTLSCEQNLNHDAMYWYRQDPGQGLRLIYYSQIVNDFQKGDIAEGYSVSREKKESFPLTVTSAQKNPTAFYLCASSLNRDYEQYFGPGTRLTVT.